A single T cell receptor beta chain is shown here with its context. The source of the sample is a study of technical replicates of blood from several donors. The repertoire was sequenced with immunoSEQ multiplex PCR; TCRdb's copy has only in-frame clones and lacks some. This table holds just under 100,000 clones, around 95% found once. Material for sequencing was T cells isolated from PBMCs. The TCR sequence derives from a human donor in good health.

The CDR3 is CASTPWQGTNEQFF. The CDR3 bases are TGTGCCAGCACCCCTTGGCAGGGTACTAATGAGCAGTTCTTC. V and J are TRBV5-5 and TRBJ2-1; maybe TRBD1 (5 bases). Germline assignment: CDR1 SGHKS and CDR2 YYEKEE (reference sequence). This CDR3 is built from 14 residues. V lost 6 bases, J lost 7 bases, and 17 bases lay in between.